Listed below are T cell receptor beta chains from one sample, sequenced in a study of identical twins. TCRdb ran MiXCR on the 5' RACE reads and lists one entry per CDR3 protein. In the table there are about 530,000 distinct CDR3 sequences, roughly 15% of which are singletons. The same data also went into a second study, on yellow fever vaccine responses in identical twins.

The sample taken for sequencing was CD4+ T cells sorted from blood. These receptors came from a woman aged 18-35 years in good health. Each CDR3 is given with its conserved first and last residue. A D gene is named only where the DNA matches it firmly. Rows may omit the clone size; those that give it use once, few, many or a size class.

j_gene: TRBJ2-4; abundance: -; len: 17; d_gene: TRBD2; v_gene: TRBV7-2; CDR3nt: TGTGCCAGCAGCGCCAGACTTAGCGGGGCCTTAGAAAACATTCAGTACTTC; CDR3aa: CASSARLSGALENIQYF
j_gene: TRBJ1-2; abundance: -; len: 15; d_gene: -; v_gene: TRBV21-1; CDR3nt: TGTGCCAGCAGCAAAATCACGGGGGAGGTGGATGGCTACACCTTC; CDR3aa: CASSKITGEVDGYTF
j_gene: TRBJ2-1; abundance: -; len: 16; d_gene: -; v_gene: TRBV24-1; CDR3nt: TGTGCCACCAGTGATTTGATGCAGGGAATATACAATGAGCAGTTCTTC; CDR3aa: CATSDLMQGIYNEQFF
j_gene: TRBJ2-2; abundance: few; len: 16; d_gene: TRBD1; v_gene: TRBV12-3/TRBV12-4; CDR3nt: TGTGCCAGCAGTCAAACAGGGGCCCCGAACACCGGGGAGCTGTTTTTT; CDR3aa: CASSQTGAPNTGELFF
j_gene: TRBJ2-7; abundance: few; len: 14; d_gene: TRBD1; v_gene: TRBV7-9; CDR3nt: TGTGCCAGCAGCGACGATTACAGGGGGCCTGAGCAGTACTTC; CDR3aa: CASSDDYRGPEQYF
j_gene: TRBJ2-2; abundance: -; len: 12; d_gene: -; v_gene: TRBV10-3; CDR3nt: TGTGCCATCGGTTCAAACACCGGGGAGCTGTTTTTT; CDR3aa: CAIGSNTGELFF
j_gene: TRBJ2-3; abundance: few; len: 15; d_gene: TRBD1; v_gene: TRBV12-3/TRBV12-4; CDR3nt: TGTGCCAGCAGTTCTGAGGGGGCCGGGAAAGATACGCAGTATTTT; CDR3aa: CASSSEGAGKDTQYF
j_gene: TRBJ2-2; abundance: -; len: 14; d_gene: -; v_gene: TRBV20-1; CDR3nt: TGCAGTGCTAGAGATAAGCGGAACACCGGGGAGCTGTTTTTT; CDR3aa: CSARDKRNTGELFF
j_gene: TRBJ1-4; abundance: few; len: 14; d_gene: -; v_gene: TRBV12-3/TRBV12-4; CDR3nt: TGTGCCAGCACCAGCATCGCAACTAATGAAAAACTGTTTTTT; CDR3aa: CASTSIATNEKLFF
j_gene: TRBJ2-1; abundance: -; len: 14; d_gene: -; v_gene: TRBV9; CDR3nt: TGTGCCAGCAGCGTAGAGGCAGGCTGGGATGAGCAGTTCTTC; CDR3aa: CASSVEAGWDEQFF